This T cell receptor (beta chain) stems from a study of T cells in Graves' hyperthyroidism and ophthalmopathy. This clonotype has a count of ten or more. The CDR3 contains 17 residues. CDR1 KGHDR and CDR2 SFDVKD come from the germline V gene. Trimming at V came to 4 bases and at J to 0 bases, leaving 9 bases not matched to a gene. The source material, RNA transcripts, was used to amplify TCR beta CDR3 regions. HTBI primers drove first-round RT-PCR of the TCR CDR3. Each CDR3 protein is one row after TCRdb ran MiXCR on the multiplex PCR reads. Counted here are 350,000 or so distinct CDR3 sequences, around a fifth occurring once; the ten biggest clones make up around 45%.

This chain links TRBV24-1 with TRBJ2-7; 9 nucleotides align to TRBD1. The sequence came from a woman between 45 and 60 years old with Graves' hyperthyroidism. What was sequenced was blood. This CDR3 reads CATSDTRDRDSSYEQYF. CDR3 DNA sequence: TGTGCCACCAGTGACACCCGGGACAGGGATAGCTCCTACGAGCAGTACTTC.